The present TCR beta chain was sequenced within a study of identical twins. Whole-study findings and limits: Models, which agreed with sharing between unrelated individuals, nonetheless underestimated the out-of-frame TCR alpha sharing seen in monozygotic twins. Reduced insertions were recorded for abundant cord blood beta clonotypes, with no such pattern in memory repertoires. The authors noted that invariant MAIT and iNKT cells could partly confound zero-insertion analyses.

Carrying unique molecular identifiers, the cDNA also gained a universal primer site through template switching. TCRdb ran MiXCR on the 5' RACE reads and lists one entry per CDR3 protein. The table records more than 200,000 distinct CDR3 sequences, more than 12% of them present only once. About this clonotype itself: The antigen remains unidentified.

After removal of 4 bases from V and 5 bases from J, the junction contained 4 bases not matched to a gene. Germline V gene lookup returns CDR1 SEHNR and CDR2 FQNEAQ (reference sequence). This CDR3 is built from 14 residues. The TCR comes from a woman aged 18 to 35 in good health. The V gene is TRBV7-9, the J gene TRBJ1-4; 7 nucleotides align to TRBD1. The sequencing sample was made of memory (CD45RO+) T cells sorted from blood. The DNA for the CDR3 is TGTGCCAGCAGCTACAGGGGATTAAATGAAAAACTGTTTTTT. Protein sequence: CASSYRGLNEKLFF.